This T cell receptor beta chain was obtained from a study of T cell repertoires in cytomegalovirus infection. Study details: CMV infection and matching HLA type were both indicated by public TCR beta signatures.

This clonotype occurred many times. Its antigen remains unknown. TCRdb called the reads again in MiXCR, with one record for every CDR3 protein. The sample contains around 250,000 distinct CDR3 sequences, about a sixth of which appear only once. Study-wide results and limits: Cumulative frequency (of public TCR beta family members) identified carriers of CMV plus the relevant HLA. CMV-specific TCR beta clonotypes restricted by HLA-C dominated the ex vivo response.

This clonotype originated in a human donor in good health (CMV status not recorded). Some clones in this sample may be carry-over from other donors' samples. Sequenced sample: CD8+ T cells from PBMCs.

The CDR3 nucleotides read TGTGCCAGCAGATACGGACAGGGGTTAATCAATCAGCCCCAGCATTTT. As protein: CASRYGQGLINQPQHF. The V gene is TRBV7-6, the J gene TRBJ1-5, with TRBD1 identical over 9 bases. Germline CDR1 is SGHVS and CDR2 is FNYEAQ. The CDR3 is 16 amino acids. V lost 6 bases and J lost 3; bases outside the gene matches: 9.